The clone carrying this T cell receptor (beta chain) came up a few times. Its antigen remains unknown. It was with a sample-barcoded 5' primer and a J-beta primer mix that a second PCR of roughly 7 to 12 cycles was run. Every cDNA molecule carried a tag from a template-switch adaptor bearing 12 random nucleotides. Every individual sample yielded 2.5 million or more paired-end reads (each containing CDR3). TCRdb fed the 5' RACE reads into MiXCR, producing one record per CDR3 protein. The sample yields some 780,000 distinct CDR3 sequences, more than 50% seen once. The data originate from a study of blood T cells in healthy people across ages. Regarding the study as a whole: Diversity of TCR beta correlated strongly with naive T cell percentage. Aged donors had fewer naive CD4+ cells and lower diversity than long-lived donors.

The source material was blood. This sequence was found in a man aged 40-55 years in good health.

The CDR3 DNA follows: TGCGCCAGCACCGGCGGGTGGGAGACCCAGTACTTC. Translation gives CASTGGWETQYF. The chain combines TRBV5-1 with TRBJ2-5; the D gene is possibly TRBD2 (5 bases). The V end lost 6 bases, the J end lost 5 bases, and 11 bases lay between the germline ends. The CDR3 is 12 residues long. Germline lookup yields CDR1 SGHRS and CDR2 YFSETQ.